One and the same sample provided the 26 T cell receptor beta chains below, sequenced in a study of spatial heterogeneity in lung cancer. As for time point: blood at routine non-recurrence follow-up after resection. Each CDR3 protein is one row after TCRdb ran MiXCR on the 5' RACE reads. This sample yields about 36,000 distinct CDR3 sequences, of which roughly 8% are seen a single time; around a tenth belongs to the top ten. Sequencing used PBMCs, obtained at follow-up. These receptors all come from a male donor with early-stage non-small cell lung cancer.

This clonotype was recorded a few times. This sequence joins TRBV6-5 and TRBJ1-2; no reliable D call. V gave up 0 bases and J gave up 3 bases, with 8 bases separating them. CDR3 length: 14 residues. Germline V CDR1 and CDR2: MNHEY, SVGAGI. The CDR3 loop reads CASSYSLVDYGYTF. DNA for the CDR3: TGTGCCAGCAGTTACTCTTTAGTCGACTATGGCTACACCTTC.

The CDR3 sequence is CASSPGFGYGYTF. In DNA form, the CDR3 reads TGTGCCAGCAGTCCAGGATTCGGCTATGGCTACACCTTC. This chain connects TRBV7-3 to TRBJ1-2; no clear D gene. The CDR3 is 13 residues long. Per germline, CDR1 SGHTA and CDR2 FQGTGA. V was clipped by 6 bases and J by 4 bases, with 12 bases between them.

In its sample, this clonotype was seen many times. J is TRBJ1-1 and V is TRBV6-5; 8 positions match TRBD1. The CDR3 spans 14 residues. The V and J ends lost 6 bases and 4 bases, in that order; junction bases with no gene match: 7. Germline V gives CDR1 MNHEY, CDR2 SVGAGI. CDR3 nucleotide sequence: TGTGCCAGCAGAATCAGGGGGCAAGGCACTGAAGCTTTCTTT. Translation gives CASRIRGQGTEAFF.

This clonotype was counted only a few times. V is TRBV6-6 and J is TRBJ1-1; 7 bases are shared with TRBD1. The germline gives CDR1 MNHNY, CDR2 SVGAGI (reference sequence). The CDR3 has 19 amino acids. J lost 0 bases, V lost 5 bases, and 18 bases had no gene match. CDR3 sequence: CASSPSPMDRRKMNTEAFF. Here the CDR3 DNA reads TGTGCCAGCAGTCCAAGCCCAATGGACAGGAGGAAAATGAACACTGAAGCTTTCTTT.

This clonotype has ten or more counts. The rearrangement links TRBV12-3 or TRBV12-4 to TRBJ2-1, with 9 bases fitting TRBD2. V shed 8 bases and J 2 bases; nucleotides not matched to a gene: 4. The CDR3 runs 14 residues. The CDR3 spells CASAAGGPYNEQFF. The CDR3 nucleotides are TGTGCCAGCGCCGCGGGGGGGCCCTACAATGAGCAGTTCTTC.

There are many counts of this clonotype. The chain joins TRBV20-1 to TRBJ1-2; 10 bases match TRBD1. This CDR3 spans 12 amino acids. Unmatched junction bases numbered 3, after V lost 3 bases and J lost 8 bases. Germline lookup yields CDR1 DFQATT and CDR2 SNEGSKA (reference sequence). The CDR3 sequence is CSARDRGEGYTF. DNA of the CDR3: TGCAGTGCTAGGGACAGGGGGGAAGGCTACACCTTC.

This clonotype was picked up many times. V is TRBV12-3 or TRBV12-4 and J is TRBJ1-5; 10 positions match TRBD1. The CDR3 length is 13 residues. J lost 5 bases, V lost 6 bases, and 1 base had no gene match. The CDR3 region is CASSGQGDQPQHF. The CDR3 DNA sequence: TGTGCCAGCAGCGGACAGGGGGATCAGCCCCAGCATTTT.

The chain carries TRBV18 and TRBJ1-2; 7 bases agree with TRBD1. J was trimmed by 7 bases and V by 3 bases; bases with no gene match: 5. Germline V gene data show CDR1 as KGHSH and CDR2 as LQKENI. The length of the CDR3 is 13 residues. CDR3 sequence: CASSPTGDVGYTF. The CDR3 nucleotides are TGTGCCAGCTCACCCACAGGGGATGTTGGCTACACCTTC.

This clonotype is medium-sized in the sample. The CDR3 loop is CASSSLGGPSYEQYF. The CDR3 DNA is TGCGCCAGCAGCTCCCTTGGGGGGCCTTCCTACGAGCAGTACTTC. This chain connects TRBV5-1 to TRBJ2-7; D is perhaps TRBD1 or TRBD2 (6 bases each). This CDR3 has 15 residues. Trimming pared 3 bases from V and 1 base from J, leaving 14 bases between. The germline CDR1 and CDR2 sequences are SGHRS and YFSETQ.

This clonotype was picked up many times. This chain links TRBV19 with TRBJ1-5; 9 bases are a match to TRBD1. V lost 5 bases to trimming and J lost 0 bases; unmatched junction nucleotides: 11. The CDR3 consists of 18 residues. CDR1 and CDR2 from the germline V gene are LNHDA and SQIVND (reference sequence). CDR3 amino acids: CASSSRTGEDRSNQPQHF. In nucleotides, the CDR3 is TGTGCCAGTAGTTCCCGGACAGGGGAGGACCGTAGCAATCAGCCCCAGCATTTT.

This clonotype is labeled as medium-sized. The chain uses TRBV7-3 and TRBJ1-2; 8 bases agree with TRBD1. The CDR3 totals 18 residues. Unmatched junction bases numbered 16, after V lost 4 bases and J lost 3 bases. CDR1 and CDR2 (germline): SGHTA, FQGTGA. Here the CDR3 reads CASSSIAGPGQDDYGYTF. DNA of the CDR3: TGTGCCAGCAGCTCCATTGCCGGTCCGGGACAGGACGACTATGGCTACACCTTC.

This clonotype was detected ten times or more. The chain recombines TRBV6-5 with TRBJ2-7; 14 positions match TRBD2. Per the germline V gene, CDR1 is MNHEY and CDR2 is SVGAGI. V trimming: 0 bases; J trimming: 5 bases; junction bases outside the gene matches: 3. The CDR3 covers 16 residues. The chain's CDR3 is CASSYSTSGGAHEQYF. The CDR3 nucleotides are TGTGCCAGCAGTTACTCGACTAGCGGGGGGGCCCACGAGCAGTACTTC.

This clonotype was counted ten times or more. CDR3 DNA sequence: TGCGCCAGCAGCTTGGGTGACACTGAAGCTTTCTTT. Protein product: CASSLGDTEAFF. The chain is built from TRBV5-1 and TRBJ1-1; D ambiguous. Germline CDR1 reads SGHRS; CDR2 reads YFSETQ. V was clipped by 0 bases and J by 3 bases, with 3 bases between them. CDR3 size: 12 residues.

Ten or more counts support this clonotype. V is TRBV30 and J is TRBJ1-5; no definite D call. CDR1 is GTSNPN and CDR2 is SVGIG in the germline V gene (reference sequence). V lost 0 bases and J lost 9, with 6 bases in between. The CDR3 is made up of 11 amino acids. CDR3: CAWSVRGPQHF. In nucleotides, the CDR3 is TGTGCCTGGAGTGTGAGAGGGCCCCAGCATTTT.

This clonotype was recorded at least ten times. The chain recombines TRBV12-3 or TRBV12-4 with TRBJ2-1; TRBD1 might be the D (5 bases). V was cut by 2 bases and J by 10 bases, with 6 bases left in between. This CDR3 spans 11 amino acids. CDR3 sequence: CASSLRTEQFF. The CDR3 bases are TGTGCCAGCAGTTTAAGGACAGAGCAGTTCTTC.

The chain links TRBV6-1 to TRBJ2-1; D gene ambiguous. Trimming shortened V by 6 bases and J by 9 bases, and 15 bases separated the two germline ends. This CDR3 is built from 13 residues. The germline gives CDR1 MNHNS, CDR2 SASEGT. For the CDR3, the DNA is TGTGCCAGCAGCCAGGACCCTCGCCGTGAGCAGTTCTTC. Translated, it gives CASSQDPRREQFF.

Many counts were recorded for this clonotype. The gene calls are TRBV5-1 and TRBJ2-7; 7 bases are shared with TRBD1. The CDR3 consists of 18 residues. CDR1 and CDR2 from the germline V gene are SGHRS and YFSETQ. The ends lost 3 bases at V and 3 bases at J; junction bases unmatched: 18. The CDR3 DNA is TGCGCCAGCAGCTCACCTACCGCCGGGACAGTGAGCGACTACGAGCAGTACTTC. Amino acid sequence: CASSSPTAGTVSDYEQYF.

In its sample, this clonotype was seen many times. CDR3 amino acids: CASSLDTGPNYGYTF. The CDR3 region has the DNA TGTGCCAGCAGCTTAGATACAGGGCCTAACTATGGCTACACCTTC. The chain links TRBV7-6 to TRBJ1-2; D might be TRBD1 (6 bases). This CDR3 comprises 15 residues. V was trimmed by 1 base and J by 0 bases, leaving 9 bases between them. CDR1 and CDR2 (germline): SGHVS, FNYEAQ.

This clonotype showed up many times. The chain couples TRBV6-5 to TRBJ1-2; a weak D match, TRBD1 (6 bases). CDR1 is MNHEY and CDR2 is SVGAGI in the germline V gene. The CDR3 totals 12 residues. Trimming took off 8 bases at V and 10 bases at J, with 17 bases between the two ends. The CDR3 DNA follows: TGTGCCAGCCGAATCGAATCAGGGGACTACACCTTC. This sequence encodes CASRIESGDYTF.

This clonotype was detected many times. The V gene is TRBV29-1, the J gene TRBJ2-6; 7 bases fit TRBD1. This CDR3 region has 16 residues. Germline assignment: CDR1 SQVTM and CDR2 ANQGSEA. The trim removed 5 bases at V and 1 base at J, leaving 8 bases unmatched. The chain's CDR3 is CSVLETGTSGANVLTF. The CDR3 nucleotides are TGCAGCGTTCTAGAGACAGGGACGTCTGGGGCCAACGTCCTGACTTTC.

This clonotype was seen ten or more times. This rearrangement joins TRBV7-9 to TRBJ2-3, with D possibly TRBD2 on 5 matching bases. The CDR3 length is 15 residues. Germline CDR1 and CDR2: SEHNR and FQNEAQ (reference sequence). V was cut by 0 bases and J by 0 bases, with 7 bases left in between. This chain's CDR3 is CASSLASASTDTQYF. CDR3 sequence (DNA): TGTGCCAGCAGCTTAGCTAGCGCGAGCACAGATACGCAGTATTTT.

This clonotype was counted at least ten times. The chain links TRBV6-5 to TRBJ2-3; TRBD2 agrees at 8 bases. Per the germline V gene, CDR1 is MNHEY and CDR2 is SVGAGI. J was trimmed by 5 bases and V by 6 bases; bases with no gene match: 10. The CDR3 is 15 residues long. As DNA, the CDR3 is TGTGCCAGCAGAGGGGGTCCGGGGGGGAGAGATACGCAGTATTTT. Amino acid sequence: CASRGGPGGRDTQYF.

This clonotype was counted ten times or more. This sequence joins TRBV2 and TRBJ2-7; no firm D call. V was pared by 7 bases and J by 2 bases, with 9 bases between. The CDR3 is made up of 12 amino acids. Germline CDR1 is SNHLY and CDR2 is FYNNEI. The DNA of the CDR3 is TGTGCCAGCAATGAGCAGGCCTACGAGCAGTACTTC. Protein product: CASNEQAYEQYF.

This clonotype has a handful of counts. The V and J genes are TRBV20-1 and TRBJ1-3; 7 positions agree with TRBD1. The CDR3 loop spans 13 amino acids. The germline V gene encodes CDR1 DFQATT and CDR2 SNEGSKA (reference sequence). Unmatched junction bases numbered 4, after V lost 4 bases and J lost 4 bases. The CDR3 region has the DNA TGCAGTGCTATAGGGGGCCAAGGAAACACCATATATTTT. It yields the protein CSAIGGQGNTIYF.

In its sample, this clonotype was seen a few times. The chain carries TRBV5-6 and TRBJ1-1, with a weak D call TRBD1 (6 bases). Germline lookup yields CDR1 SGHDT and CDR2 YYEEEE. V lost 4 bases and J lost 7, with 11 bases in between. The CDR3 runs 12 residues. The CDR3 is CASSLGGLEAFF. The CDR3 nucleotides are TGTGCCAGCAGCCTGGGGGGGCTTGAAGCTTTCTTT.

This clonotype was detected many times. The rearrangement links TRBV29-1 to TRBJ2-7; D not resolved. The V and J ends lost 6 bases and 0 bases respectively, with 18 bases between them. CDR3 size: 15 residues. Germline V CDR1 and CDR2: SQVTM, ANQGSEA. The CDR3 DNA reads TGCAGCGTCCTAACGGCCCGCACCTCCTCCTACGAGCAGTACTTC. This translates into CSVLTARTSSYEQYF.